Given below is one T cell receptor beta chain in context. Its antigen is unidentified. This entry comes from a study of radiotherapy plus CTLA-4 blockade in lung cancer. Looking at the study overall: For approximately 19% of patients, objective responses occurred, and approximately 33% had disease control.

Measured with immunoSEQ multiplex PCR; TCRdb has only the in-frame clones, and not every one. The sample contains tens of thousands of clones, roughly 78% of which appear only once. Trimming cost V 0 bases and J 6 bases, with 14 bases left between them. This CDR3 region has 15 residues. The germline V gene encodes CDR1 LGHNA and CDR2 YSLEER. Focal radiation plus CTLA-4 blockade with ipilimumab was administered to patients who had chemo-refractory metastatic non-small-cell lung cancer. Findings of the study overall: Among blood TCR repertoires after radiotherapy plus ipilimumab, tumor-derived clones expanded. Reports identified early blood T cell clone dynamics, with interferon-beta, as the best response predictor.

This material consisted of peripheral blood, taken from a patient treated with radiotherapy plus ipilimumab. This receptor was obtained from a human donor with non-small cell lung cancer who had a complete response to radiotherapy plus ipilimumab. This chain uses TRBV4-3 with TRBJ2-5; D is undetermined. CDR3 nucleotide sequence: TGCGCCAGCAGCCAAGAATTGCTGATCAGTAAGACCCAGTACTTC. It translates to CASSQELLISKTQYF.